This TCR beta chain was captured in a study of T cells in narcolepsy. Study-level findings and limits: Autoreactive clone sequences were missing from some blood memory CD4+ repertoires. Autoreactive clonotypes reportedly recurred in blood of same and different patients, not controls. HCRT-specific and TRIB2-specific autoreactive clonotypes appeared among same-patient CSF and blood CD4+ clonotypes.

Note on this clone: The target antigen is unknown.

Clones were read by immunoSEQ multiplex PCR, and TCRdb kept only the in-frame ones, dropping some. The sample shows some 30,000 clones, less than 85% of them seen only once. The CDR3 is made up of 14 amino acids. The germline CDR1 and CDR2 sequences are LNHDA and SQIVND (reference sequence). The V end lost 7 bases, the J end lost 2 bases, and 12 bases lay between the germline ends. The sequence derives from a human donor with narcolepsy. This chain links TRBV19 with TRBJ1-5, with D tentatively TRBD1 (5 bases). Sequences were obtained from CD45RA- memory CD4+ T cells from PBMCs. CDR3 amino acids: CASKGREGNQPQHF. The CDR3 DNA reads as TGTGCCAGTAAGGGGAGGGAGGGCAATCAGCCCCAGCATTTT.